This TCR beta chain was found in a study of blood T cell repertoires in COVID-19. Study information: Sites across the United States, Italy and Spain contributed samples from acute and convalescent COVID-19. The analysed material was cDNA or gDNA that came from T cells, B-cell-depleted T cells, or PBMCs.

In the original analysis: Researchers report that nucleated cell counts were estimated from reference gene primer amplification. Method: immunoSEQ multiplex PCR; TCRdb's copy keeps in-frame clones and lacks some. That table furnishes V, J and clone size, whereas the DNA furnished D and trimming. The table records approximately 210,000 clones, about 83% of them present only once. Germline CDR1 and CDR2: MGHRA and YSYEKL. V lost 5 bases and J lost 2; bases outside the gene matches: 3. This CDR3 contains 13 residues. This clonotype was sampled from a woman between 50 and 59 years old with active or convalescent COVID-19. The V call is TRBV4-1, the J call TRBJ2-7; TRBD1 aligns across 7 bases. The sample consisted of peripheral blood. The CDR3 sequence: CASSWDRAYEQYF. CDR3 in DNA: TGCGCCAGCAGCTGGGACAGAGCCTACGAGCAGTACTTC.